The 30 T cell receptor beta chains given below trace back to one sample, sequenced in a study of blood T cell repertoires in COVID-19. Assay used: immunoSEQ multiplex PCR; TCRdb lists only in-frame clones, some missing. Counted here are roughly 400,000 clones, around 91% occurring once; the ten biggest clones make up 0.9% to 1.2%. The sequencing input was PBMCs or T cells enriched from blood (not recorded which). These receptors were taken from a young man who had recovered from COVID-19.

For the CDR3, the DNA is TGTGCCAGCAGTTACTCGAGACAGGGAATTGAAGCTTTCTTT. It is translated as CASSYSRQGIEAFF. The chain uses TRBV6-6 and TRBJ1-1; 7 nucleotides line up with TRBD1. Looked up from germline, CDR1 is MNHNY and CDR2 is SVGAGI (reference sequence). The CDR3 contains 14 residues. With V trimmed by 0 bases and J by 7 bases, 5 bases remained unmatched.

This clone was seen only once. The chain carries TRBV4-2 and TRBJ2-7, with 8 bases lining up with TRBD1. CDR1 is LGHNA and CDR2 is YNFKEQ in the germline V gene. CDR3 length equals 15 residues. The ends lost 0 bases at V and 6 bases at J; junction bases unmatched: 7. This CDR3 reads CASSQDQGQVGEQYF. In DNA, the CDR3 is TGTGCCAGCAGCCAAGATCAGGGACAGGTCGGCGAGCAGTACTTC.

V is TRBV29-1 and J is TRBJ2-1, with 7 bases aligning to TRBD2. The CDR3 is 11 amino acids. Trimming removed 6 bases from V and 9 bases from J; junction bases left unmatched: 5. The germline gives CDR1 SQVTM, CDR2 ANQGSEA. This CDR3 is CSVKTSIEQFF. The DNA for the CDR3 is TGCAGCGTAAAGACTAGCATTGAGCAGTTCTTC.

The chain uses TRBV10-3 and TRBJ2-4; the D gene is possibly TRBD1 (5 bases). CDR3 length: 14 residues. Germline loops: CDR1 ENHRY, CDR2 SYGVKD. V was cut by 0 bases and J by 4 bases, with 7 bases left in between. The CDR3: CAISESAGKNIQYF. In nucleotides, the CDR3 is TGTGCCATCAGTGAGTCTGCAGGGAAAAACATTCAGTACTTC.

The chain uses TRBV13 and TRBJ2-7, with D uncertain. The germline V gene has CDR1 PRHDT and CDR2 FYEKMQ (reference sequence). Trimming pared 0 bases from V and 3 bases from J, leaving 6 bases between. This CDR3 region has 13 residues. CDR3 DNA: TGTGCCAGCAGCTTAGGCAGGTTCTACGAGCAGTACTTC. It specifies CASSLGRFYEQYF.

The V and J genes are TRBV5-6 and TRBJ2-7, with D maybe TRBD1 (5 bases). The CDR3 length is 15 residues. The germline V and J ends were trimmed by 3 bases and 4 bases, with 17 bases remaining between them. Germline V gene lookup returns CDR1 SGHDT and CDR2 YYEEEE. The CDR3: CASSWARAGIYEQYF. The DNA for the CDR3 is TGTGCCAGCAGCTGGGCCCGGGCAGGGATTTACGAGCAGTACTTC.

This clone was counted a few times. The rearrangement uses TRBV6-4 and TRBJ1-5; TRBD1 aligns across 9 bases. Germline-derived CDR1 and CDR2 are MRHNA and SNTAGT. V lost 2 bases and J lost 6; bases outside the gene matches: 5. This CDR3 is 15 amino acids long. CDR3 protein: CASSDDYRGLQPQHF. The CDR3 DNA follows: TGTGCCAGCAGTGACGACTACAGGGGGCTTCAGCCCCAGCATTTT.

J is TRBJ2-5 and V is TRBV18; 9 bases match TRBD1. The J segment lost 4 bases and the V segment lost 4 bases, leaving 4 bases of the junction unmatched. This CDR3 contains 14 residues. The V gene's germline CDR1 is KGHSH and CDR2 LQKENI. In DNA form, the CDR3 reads TGTGCCAGCTCACTGGGGACAGGGTTAGAGACCCAGTACTTC. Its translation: CASSLGTGLETQYF.

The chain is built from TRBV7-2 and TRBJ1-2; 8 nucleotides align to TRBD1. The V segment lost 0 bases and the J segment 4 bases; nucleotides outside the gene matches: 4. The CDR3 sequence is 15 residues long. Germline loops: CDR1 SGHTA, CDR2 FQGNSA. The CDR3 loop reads CASSLATGEGYGYTF. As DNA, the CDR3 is TGTGCCAGCAGCTTAGCGACAGGGGAAGGCTATGGCTACACCTTC.

CDR3 residues: CASSLWGERSYEQYF. Written as DNA, the CDR3 is TGTGCCAGCAGCTTATGGGGGGAGAGGTCTTACGAGCAGTACTTC. J is TRBJ2-7 and V is TRBV7-8, with D perhaps TRBD2 (6 bases). From germline, CDR1 is SGHVS and CDR2 FQNEAQ. Trimming stripped 2 bases from V and 4 bases from J, with 15 bases between. This CDR3 comprises 15 residues.

The CDR3 nucleotides read TGTGCCAGCTCACCGGACAGGCGGTATGGCTACACCTTC. It translates to CASSPDRRYGYTF. The chain recombines TRBV27 with TRBJ1-2; the match to TRBD1 covers 7 bases. Germline assignment: CDR1 MNHEY and CDR2 SMNVEV (reference sequence). The CDR3 runs 13 residues. V lost 8 bases to trimming and J lost 5 bases; unmatched junction nucleotides: 8.

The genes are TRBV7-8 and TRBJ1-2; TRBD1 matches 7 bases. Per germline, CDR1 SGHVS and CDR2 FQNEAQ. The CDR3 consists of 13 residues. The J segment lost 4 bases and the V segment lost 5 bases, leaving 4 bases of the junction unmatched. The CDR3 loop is CASSVQGPYGYTF. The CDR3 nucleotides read TGTGCCAGCAGCGTACAGGGGCCCTATGGCTACACCTTC.

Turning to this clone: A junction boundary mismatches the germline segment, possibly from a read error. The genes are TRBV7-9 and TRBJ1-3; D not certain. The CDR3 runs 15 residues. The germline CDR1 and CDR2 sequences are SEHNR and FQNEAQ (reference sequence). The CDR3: CASTLHGSSGNTIYF. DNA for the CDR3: TGTGCCAGCACCTTACATGGGAGCTCTGGAAACACCATATATTTT.

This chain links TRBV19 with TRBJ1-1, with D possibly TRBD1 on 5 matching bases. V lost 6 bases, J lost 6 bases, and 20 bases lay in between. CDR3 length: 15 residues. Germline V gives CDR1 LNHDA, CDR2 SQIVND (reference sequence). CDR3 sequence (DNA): TGTGCCAGTAGCCCCGATAGGAGGGGCTTGGCTGAAGCTTTCTTT. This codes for CASSPDRRGLAEAFF.

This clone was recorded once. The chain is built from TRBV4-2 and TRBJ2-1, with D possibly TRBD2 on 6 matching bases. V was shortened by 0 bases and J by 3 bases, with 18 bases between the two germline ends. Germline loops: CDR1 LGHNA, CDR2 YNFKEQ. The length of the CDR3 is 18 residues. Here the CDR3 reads CASSQEDFLATDYNEQFF. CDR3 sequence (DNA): TGTGCCAGCAGCCAAGAGGACTTTCTAGCGACAGACTACAATGAGCAGTTCTTC.

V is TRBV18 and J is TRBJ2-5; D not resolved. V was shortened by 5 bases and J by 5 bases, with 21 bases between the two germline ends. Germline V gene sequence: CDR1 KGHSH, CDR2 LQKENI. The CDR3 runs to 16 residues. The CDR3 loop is CASSTSGSYSWETQYF. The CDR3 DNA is TGTGCCAGCTCAACCTCCGGGTCATATAGCTGGGAGACCCAGTACTTC.

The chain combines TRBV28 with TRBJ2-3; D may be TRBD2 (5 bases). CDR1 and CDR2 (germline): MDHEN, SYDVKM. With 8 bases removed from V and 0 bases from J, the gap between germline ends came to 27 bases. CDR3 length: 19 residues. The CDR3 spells CASEGWTGQSYLSTDTQYF. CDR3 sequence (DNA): TGTGCCAGCGAAGGGTGGACTGGCCAGAGTTATCTTAGCACAGATACGCAGTATTTT.

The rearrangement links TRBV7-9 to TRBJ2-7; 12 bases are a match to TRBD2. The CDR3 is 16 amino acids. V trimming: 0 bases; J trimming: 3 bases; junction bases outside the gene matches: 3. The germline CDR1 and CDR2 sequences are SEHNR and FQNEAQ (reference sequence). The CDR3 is CASSLAWTSGNYEQYF. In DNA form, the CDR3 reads TGTGCCAGCAGCTTAGCCTGGACTAGCGGGAACTACGAGCAGTACTTC. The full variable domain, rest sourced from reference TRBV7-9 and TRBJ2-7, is DTGVSQNPRHKITKRGQNVTFRCDPISEHNRLYWYRQTLGQGPEFLTYFQNEAQLEKSRLLSDRFSAERPKGSFSTLEIQRTEQGDSAMYLCASSLAWTSGNYEQYFGPGTRLTVT.

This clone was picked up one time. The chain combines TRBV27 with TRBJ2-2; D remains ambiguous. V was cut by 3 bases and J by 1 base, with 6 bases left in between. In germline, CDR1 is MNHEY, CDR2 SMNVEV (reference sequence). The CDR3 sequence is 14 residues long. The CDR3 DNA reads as TGTGCCAGCAGTTTCAGGCTGAACACCGGGGAGCTGTTTTTT. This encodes CASSFRLNTGELFF.

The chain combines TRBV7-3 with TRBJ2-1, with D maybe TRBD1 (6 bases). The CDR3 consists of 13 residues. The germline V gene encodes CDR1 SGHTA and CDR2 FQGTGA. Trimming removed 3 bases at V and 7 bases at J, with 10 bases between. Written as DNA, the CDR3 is TGTGCCAGCAGCTTCAGGGGAATAAATGAGCAGTTCTTC. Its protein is CASSFRGINEQFF.

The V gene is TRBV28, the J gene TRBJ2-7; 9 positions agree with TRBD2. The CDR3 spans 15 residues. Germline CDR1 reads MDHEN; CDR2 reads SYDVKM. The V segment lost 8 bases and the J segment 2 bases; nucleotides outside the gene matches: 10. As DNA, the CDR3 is TGTGCCAGCCAAGCGGTGGCGGGGGGGACCTACGAGCAGTACTTC. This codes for CASQAVAGGTYEQYF.

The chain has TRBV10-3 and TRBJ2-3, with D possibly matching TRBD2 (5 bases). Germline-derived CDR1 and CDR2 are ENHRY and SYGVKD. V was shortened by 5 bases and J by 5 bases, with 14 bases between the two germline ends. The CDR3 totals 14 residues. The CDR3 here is CAISLNRRGDTQYF. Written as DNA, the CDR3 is TGTGCCATCAGTTTGAACCGACGGGGAGATACGCAGTATTTT.

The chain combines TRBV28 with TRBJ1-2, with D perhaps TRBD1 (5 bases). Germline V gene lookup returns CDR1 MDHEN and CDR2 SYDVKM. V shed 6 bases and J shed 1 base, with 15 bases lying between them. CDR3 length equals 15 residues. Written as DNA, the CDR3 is TGTGCCAGCAGCCCGGGGGGAGACCGTAACTATGGCTACACCTTC. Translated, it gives CASSPGGDRNYGYTF.

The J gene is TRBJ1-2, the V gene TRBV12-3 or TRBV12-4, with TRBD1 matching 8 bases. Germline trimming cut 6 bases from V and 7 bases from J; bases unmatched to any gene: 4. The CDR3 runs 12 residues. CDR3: CASSSTGVGYTF. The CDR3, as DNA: TGTGCCAGCAGCTCGACAGGGGTTGGCTACACCTTC.

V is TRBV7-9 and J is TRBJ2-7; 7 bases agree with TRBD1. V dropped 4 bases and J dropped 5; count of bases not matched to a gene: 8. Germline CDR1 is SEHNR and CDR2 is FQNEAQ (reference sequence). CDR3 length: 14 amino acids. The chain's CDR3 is CASSSRQGLNEQYF. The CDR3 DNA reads TGTGCCAGCAGCTCCCGACAGGGCCTAAACGAGCAGTACTTC.

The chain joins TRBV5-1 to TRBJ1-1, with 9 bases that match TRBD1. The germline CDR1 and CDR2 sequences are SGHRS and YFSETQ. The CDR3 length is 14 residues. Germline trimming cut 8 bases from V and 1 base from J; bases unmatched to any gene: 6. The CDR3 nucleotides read TGCGCCAGTACTACAGGGGGCGCGAACACTGAAGCTTTCTTT. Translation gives CASTTGGANTEAFF.

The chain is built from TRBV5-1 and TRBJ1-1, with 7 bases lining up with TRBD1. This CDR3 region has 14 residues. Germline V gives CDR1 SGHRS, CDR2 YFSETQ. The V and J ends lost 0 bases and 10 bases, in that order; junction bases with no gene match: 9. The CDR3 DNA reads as TGCGCCAGCAGCTTGGAAGAGGGGGCATTGACAGCTTTCTTT. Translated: CASSLEEGALTAFF.

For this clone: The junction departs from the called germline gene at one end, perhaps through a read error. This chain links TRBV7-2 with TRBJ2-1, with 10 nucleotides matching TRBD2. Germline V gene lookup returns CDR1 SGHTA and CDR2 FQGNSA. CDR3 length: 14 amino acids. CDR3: CASSSMGLAGEKVF. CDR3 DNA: TGTGCCAGCAGCTCCATGGGGCTAGCGGGAGAGAAGGTCTTC.

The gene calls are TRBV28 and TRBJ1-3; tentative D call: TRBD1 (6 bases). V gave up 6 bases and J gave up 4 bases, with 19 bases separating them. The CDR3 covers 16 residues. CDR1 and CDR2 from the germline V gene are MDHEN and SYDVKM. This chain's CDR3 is CASSSFQGILGNTIYF. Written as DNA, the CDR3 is TGTGCCAGCAGCTCTTTCCAGGGGATTTTAGGAAACACCATATATTTT.

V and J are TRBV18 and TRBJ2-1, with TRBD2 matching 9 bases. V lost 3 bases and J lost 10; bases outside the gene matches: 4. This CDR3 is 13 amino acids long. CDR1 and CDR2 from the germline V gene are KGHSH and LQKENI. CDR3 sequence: CASSPSGLAEQFF. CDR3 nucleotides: TGTGCCAGCTCACCCTCAGGACTAGCGGAGCAGTTCTTC.